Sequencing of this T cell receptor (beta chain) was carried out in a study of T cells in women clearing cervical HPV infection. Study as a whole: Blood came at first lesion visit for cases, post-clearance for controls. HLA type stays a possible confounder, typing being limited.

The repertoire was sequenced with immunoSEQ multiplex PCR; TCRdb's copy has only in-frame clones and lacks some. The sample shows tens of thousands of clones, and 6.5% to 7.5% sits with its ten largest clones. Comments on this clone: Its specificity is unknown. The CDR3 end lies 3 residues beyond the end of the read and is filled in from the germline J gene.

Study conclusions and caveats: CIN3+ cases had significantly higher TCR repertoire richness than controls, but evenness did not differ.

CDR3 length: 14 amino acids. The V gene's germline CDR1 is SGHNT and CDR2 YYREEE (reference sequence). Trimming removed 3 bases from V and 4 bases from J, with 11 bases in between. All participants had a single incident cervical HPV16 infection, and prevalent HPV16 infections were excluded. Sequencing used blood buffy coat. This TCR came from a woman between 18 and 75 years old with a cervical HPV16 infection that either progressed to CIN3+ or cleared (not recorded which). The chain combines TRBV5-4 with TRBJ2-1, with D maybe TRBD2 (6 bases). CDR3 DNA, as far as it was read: TGTGCCAGCAGCTCGGGGGACTCTTACAATGAG. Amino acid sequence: CASSSGDSYNE. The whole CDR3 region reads CASSSGDSYNEQFF. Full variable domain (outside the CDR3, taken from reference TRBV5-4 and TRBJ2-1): ETGVTQSPTHLIKTRGQQVTLRCSSQSGHNTVSWYQQALGQGPQFIFQYYREEENGRGNFPPRFSGLQFPNYSSELNVNALELDDSALYLCASSSGDSYNEQFFGPGTRLTVL.